The present T cell receptor (beta chain) was sequenced within a study of blood T cells in healthy people across ages. Study-level information: Template switching caught about one barcoded beta molecule for each two T cells.

Comments on this clonotype: Antigen: not known.

Findings of the study overall: PBMCs were not sorted, which prevented a conclusive comparison of naive versus antigen-experienced cells. Estimates based on one million T cells were treated as lower bounds.

PCR was performed a second time for roughly 6 to 12 cycles using a sample-barcoded 5' primer and a J-beta primer mix. One entry per CDR3 protein, called by TCRdb with MiXCR from the 5' RACE reads. This table holds some 900,000 distinct CDR3 sequences, around 46% found once. Investigators took about 10 milliliters of peripheral blood from every donor. Trimming shortened V by 1 base and J by 5 bases, and 8 bases separated the two germline ends. Germline values: CDR1 SEHNR, CDR2 FQNEAQ (reference sequence). There are 13 residues in the CDR3. This sequence originates from a man aged 30 to 39 in good health. The rearrangement links TRBV7-9 to TRBJ1-1; a weak D match, TRBD1 (5 bases). The sample consisted of blood. The CDR3 loop is CASSLVGATEAFF. CDR3 sequence (DNA): TGTGCCAGCAGCTTAGTTGGGGCTACTGAAGCTTTCTTT.